Listed below are T cell receptor beta chains from one sample, sequenced in a study of cytomegalovirus exposure and HLA in healthy donors. The data were produced by immunoSEQ multiplex PCR, yet TCRdb's version contains in-frame clones alone and is incomplete. The table has under 50,000 clones, 94% seen once. The sequenced sample was PBMCs. Every receptor here comes from a woman between 18 and 30 years old in good health and CMV-seropositive. Both conserved end residues are part of each CDR3. Each record gives: V gene, clone size, J gene, D gene, CDR3 protein, CDR3 DNA. A D gene is named only where the DNA matches it firmly. The listing skips clone size in some rows; elsewhere it reads once, few, many or a size class.

TRBV9	-	TRBJ2-4	TRBD1	CASSAGQGLAKNIQYF	TGTGCCAGCAGCGCGGGACAGGGTCTAGCCAAAAACATTCAGTACTTC
TRBV28	-	TRBJ2-5	TRBD2	CASSPSGLARKTQYF	TGTGCCAGCAGTCCCTCCGGACTAGCTCGGAAGACCCAGTACTTC
TRBV6-4	-	TRBJ2-6	-	CASSDSSSGANVLTF	TGTGCCAGCAGTGACTCCAGCTCTGGGGCCAACGTCCTGACTTTC
TRBV25-1	-	TRBJ1-1	-	CASSDRVNTEAFF	TGTGCCAGCAGTGACAGGGTGAACACTGAAGCTTTCTTT
TRBV18	once	TRBJ2-5	-	CASSPPIRGPIQETQYF	TGTGCCAGCTCACCACCCATCAGGGGCCCCATCCAAGAGACCCAGTACTTC
TRBV5-1	-	TRBJ1-1	-	CASSYRGEGTEAFF	TGCGCCAGCAGCTATCGGGGGGAGGGCACTGAAGCTTTCTTT
TRBV6-5	-	TRBJ2-3	-	CASLSGTDTQYF	TGTGCCAGCCTCTCGGGCACAGATACGCAGTATTTT
TRBV19	-	TRBJ1-5	-	CASSIPTGYSQPQHF	TGTGCCAGTAGTATACCAACAGGGTATTCTCAGCCCCAGCATTTT
TRBV19	-	TRBJ1-5	-	CASSFHQGIIGQPQHF	TGTGCCAGTAGTTTCCACCAGGGTATAATCGGTCAGCCCCAGCATTTT
TRBV10-1	-	TRBJ2-1	TRBD2	CASSETIAGGSYNEQFF	TGCGCCAGCAGTGAGACTATAGCGGGAGGCTCCTACAATGAGCAGTTCTTC
TRBV27	-	TRBJ2-5	TRBD2	CASSARLAGYQETQYF	TGTGCCAGCAGTGCCCGACTAGCGGGGTACCAAGAGACCCAGTACTTC
TRBV5-1	-	TRBJ2-7	-	CASSLSDSWYEQYF	TGCGCCAGCAGCTTGTCGGACAGTTGGTACGAGCAGTACTTC
TRBV11-1	few	TRBJ2-7	TRBD2	CASSLGTGGPYEQYF	TGTGCCAGCAGCTTAGGAACGGGAGGGCCCTACGAGCAGTACTTC
TRBV7-3	-	TRBJ2-1	TRBD2	CASSQLAVTVNEQFF	TGTGCCAGCAGCCAACTAGCGGTCACGGTCAATGAGCAGTTCTTC
TRBV12-2	-	TRBJ2-7	-	CASRLTAYEQYF	TGTGCAAGTCGCTTGACAGCCTACGAGCAGTACTTC
TRBV7-2	-	TRBJ1-1	TRBD1	CASSPRRQGLTEAFF	TGTGCCAGCAGCCCCCGGAGACAGGGGCTCACTGAAGCTTTCTTT
TRBV7-2	-	TRBJ2-3	-	CASSYSGGGTDTQYF	TGTGCCAGCAGCTACTCCGGGGGAGGCACAGATACGCAGTATTTT
TRBV18	-	TRBJ2-5	-	CASSPGLQQETQYF	TGTGCCAGCTCACCGGGACTGCAACAAGAGACCCAGTACTTC
TRBV2	-	TRBJ1-1	-	CASTRNTEAFF	TGTGCCAGCACTAGGAACACTGAAGCTTTCTTT
TRBV19	-	TRBJ1-4	-	CASSAETGFANEKLFF	TGTGCCAGTAGTGCCGAAACAGGGTTCGCTAATGAAAAACTGTTTTTT
TRBV27	-	TRBJ2-7	-	CASSTGLHTYEQYF	TGTGCCAGCAGTACGGGACTGCACACCTACGAGCAGTACTTC
TRBV7-9	-	TRBJ2-5	-	CASSLVSETQYF	TGTGCCAGCAGCTTAGTGTCGGAGACCCAGTACTTC
TRBV5-6	-	TRBJ1-1	-	CASSLAGRDTEAFF	TGTGCCAGCAGCTTGGCCGGCAGGGACACTGAAGCTTTCTTT
TRBV2	-	TRBJ1-1	TRBD1	CASSESPRTGAGGAIGVFEAFF	TGTGCCAGCAGTGAATCCCCACGGACAGGGGCCGGGGGTGCGATAGGTGTCTTTGAAGCTTTCTTT
TRBV5-4	-	TRBJ2-3	TRBD1	CASSLRQGFEDTQYF	TGTGCCAGCAGCTTGAGACAGGGCTTTGAAGATACGCAGTATTTT
TRBV6-4	-	TRBJ2-6	-	CASSESGANVLTF	TGTGCCAGCAGTGAGTCGGGGGCCAACGTCCTGACTTTC
TRBV11-2	-	TRBJ2-1	TRBD2	CASSLEFGRIGNEQFF	TGTGCCAGCAGCTTAGAATTCGGGAGGATCGGCAATGAGCAGTTCTTC
TRBV6-1	-	TRBJ1-2	TRBD1	CASSPGTGYGYTF	TGTGCCAGCAGTCCCGGGACAGGCTATGGCTACACCTTC
TRBV29-1	-	TRBJ2-1	TRBD2	CSVEGTSGRAAYNEQFF	TGCAGCGTTGAAGGAACTAGCGGGAGGGCCGCCTACAATGAGCAGTTCTTC